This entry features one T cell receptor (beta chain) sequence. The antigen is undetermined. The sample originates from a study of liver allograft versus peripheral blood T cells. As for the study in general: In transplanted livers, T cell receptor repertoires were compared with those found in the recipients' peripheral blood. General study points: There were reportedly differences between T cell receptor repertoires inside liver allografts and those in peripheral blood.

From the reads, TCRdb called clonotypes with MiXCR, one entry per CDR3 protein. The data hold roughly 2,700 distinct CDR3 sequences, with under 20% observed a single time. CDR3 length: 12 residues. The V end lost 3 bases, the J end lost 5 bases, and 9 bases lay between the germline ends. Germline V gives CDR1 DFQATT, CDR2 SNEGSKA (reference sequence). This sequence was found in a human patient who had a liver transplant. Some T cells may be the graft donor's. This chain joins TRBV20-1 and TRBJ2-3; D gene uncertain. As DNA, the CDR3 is TGCAGTGCTAGGAGGAGTGTAGATACGCAGTATTTT. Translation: CSARRSVDTQYF.